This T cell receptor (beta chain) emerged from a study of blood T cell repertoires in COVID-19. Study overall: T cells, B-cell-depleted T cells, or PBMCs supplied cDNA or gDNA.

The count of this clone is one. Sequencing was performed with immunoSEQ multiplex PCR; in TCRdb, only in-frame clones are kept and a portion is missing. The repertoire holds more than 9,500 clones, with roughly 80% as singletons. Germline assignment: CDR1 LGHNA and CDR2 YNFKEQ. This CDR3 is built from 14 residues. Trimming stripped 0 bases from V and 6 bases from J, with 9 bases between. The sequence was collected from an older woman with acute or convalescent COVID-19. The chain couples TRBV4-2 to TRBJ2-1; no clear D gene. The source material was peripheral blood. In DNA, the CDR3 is TGTGCCAGCAGCCAAGAGAGCGCGTTCAATGAGCAGTTCTTC. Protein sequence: CASSQESAFNEQFF.